The 9 T cell receptor beta chains below all came from one sample that was sequenced in a study of cytomegalovirus exposure and HLA in healthy donors. PCR amplification relied on 60 Vbeta primers (plus 13 Jbeta primers). TCRdb's copy holds only in-frame clones and misses some; the assay was immunoSEQ multiplex PCR. The profile shows 130,000 to 150,000 clones, approximately 78% of them singletons. Specimen: PBMCs. The receptors derive from a woman aged 35 to 49 in good health and CMV-seropositive.

The chain carries TRBV30 and TRBJ2-1; weak D call: TRBD2 (5 bases). V was trimmed by 7 bases and J by 0 bases, leaving 22 bases between them. The germline V gene encodes CDR1 GTSNPN and CDR2 SVGIG (reference sequence). There are 17 residues in the CDR3. CDR3 nucleotides: TGTGCCTCCATTCTCGCGGGCCGACGTAGCTCCTACAATGAGCAGTTCTTC. Residues: CASILAGRRSSYNEQFF.

This clone was observed once. The V call is TRBV19, the J call TRBJ2-3; D might be TRBD2 (5 bases). Germline CDR1 reads LNHDA; CDR2 reads SQIVND (reference sequence). Trimming stripped 5 bases from V and 0 bases from J, with 18 bases between. This CDR3 spans 17 amino acids. CDR3 in amino acids: CASSPRGLPTSTDTQYF. The CDR3 DNA reads as TGTGCCAGTAGTCCGCGAGGGTTGCCGACTAGCACAGATACGCAGTATTTT. Complete variable domain (other parts from reference TRBV19 and TRBJ2-3): DGGITQSPKYLFRKEGQNVTLSCEQNLNHDAMYWYRQDPGQGLRLIYYSQIVNDFQKGDIAEGYSVSREKKESFPLTVTSAQKNPTAFYLCASSPRGLPTSTDTQYFGPGTRLTVL.

This clone was found a few times. The chain carries TRBV6-1 and TRBJ2-2, with D possibly matching TRBD2 (5 bases). The CDR3 runs to 15 residues. Germline V gene data show CDR1 as MNHNS and CDR2 as SASEGT. V was cut by 2 bases and J by 5 bases, with 12 bases left in between. The CDR3 DNA reads TGTGCCAGCAGTGAACACTTACCGGGGACCGGGGAGCTGTTTTTT. Translating it yields CASSEHLPGTGELFF.

This clone came up a few times. V gene TRBV19 combines with J gene TRBJ2-5; TRBD2 matches 8 bases. Trimming took 5 bases from V and 5 from J; bases not matched to a gene: 7. This CDR3 is 14 amino acids long. Germline assignment: CDR1 LNHDA and CDR2 SQIVND (reference sequence). CDR3 bases: TGTGCCAGTAGTTTCGGGACTAGAAGCGAGACCCAGTACTTC. Its protein product is CASSFGTRSETQYF.

This clone has only a few counts. CDR3 region: CASSSQAGEPTDTQYF. The CDR3 bases are TGTGCCAGCAGTTCACAAGCGGGGGAGCCGACAGATACGCAGTATTTT. The chain recombines TRBV6-4 with TRBJ2-3; 8 nucleotides match TRBD2. The V and J ends lost 5 bases and 3 bases, in that order; junction bases with no gene match: 10. This CDR3 has 16 amino acids. From germline, CDR1 is MRHNA and CDR2 SNTAGT.

This clone was seen more than once but under ten times. The J gene is TRBJ1-1, the V gene TRBV10-1; 8 nucleotides agree with TRBD1. V lost 5 bases and J lost 6; bases outside the gene matches: 2. The CDR3 is 12 amino acids. Germline loops: CDR1 WNHNN, CDR2 SYGVQD (reference sequence). CDR3 in amino acids: CASSPDRAEAFF. The DNA for the CDR3 is TGCGCCAGCAGTCCGGACAGGGCTGAAGCTTTCTTT.

This sequence joins TRBV5-6 and TRBJ1-1; 8 bases fit TRBD1. With 2 bases clipped from V and 1 base from J, the junction kept 4 bases outside the gene matches. Germline V CDR1 and CDR2: SGHDT, YYEEEE. This CDR3 is 15 amino acids long. DNA for the CDR3: TGTGCCAGCAGCTTCGGACAGGGTAAGAACACTGAAGCTTTCTTT. It specifies CASSFGQGKNTEAFF.

The V call is TRBV19, the J call TRBJ1-1; maybe TRBD1 (6 bases). V was pared by 5 bases and J by 9 bases, with 16 bases between. The CDR3 loop spans 13 amino acids. Germline V gene data show CDR1 as LNHDA and CDR2 as SQIVND (reference sequence). The CDR3 DNA follows: TGTGCCAGTAGTGCCGGGACACTAACACAAGCTTTCTTT. Protein sequence: CASSAGTLTQAFF.

The rearrangement joins TRBV19 to TRBJ1-2; D is perhaps TRBD1 (6 bases). CDR1 and CDR2 from the germline V gene are LNHDA and SQIVND (reference sequence). The CDR3 sequence is 15 residues long. Trimming took off 6 bases at V and 3 bases at J, with 17 bases between the two ends. In nucleotides, the CDR3 is TGTGCCAGTAGCATTCCCGGACAGCTCTACTATGGCTACACCTTC. Translated, it gives CASSIPGQLYYGYTF.